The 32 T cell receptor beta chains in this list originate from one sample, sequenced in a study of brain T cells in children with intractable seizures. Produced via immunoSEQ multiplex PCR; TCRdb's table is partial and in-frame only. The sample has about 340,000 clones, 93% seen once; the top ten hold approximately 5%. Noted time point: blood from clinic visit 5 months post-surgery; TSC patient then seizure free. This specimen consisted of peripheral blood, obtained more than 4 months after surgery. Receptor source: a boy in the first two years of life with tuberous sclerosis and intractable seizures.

CDR3 DNA: TGCGCCAGCAGCTTTGGCGGGGGGATCACAGATACGCAGTATTTT. This sequence encodes CASSFGGGITDTQYF. The chain couples TRBV5-1 to TRBJ2-3; TRBD2 aligns across 8 bases. The CDR3 sequence is 15 residues long. Germline CDR1 and CDR2: SGHRS and YFSETQ. V trimming: 2 bases; J trimming: 2 bases; junction bases outside the gene matches: 4.

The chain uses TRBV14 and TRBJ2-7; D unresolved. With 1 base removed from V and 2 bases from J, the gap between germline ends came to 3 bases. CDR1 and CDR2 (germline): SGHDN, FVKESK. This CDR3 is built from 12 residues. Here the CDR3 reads CASSQAPYEQYF. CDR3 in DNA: TGTGCCAGCAGCCAAGCCCCCTACGAGCAGTACTTC.

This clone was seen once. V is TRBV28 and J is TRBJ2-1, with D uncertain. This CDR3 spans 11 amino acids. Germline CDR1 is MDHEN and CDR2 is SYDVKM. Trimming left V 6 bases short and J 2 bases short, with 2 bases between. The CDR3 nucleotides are TGTGCCAGCAGCCCCTACAATGAGCAGTTCTTC. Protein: CASSPYNEQFF.

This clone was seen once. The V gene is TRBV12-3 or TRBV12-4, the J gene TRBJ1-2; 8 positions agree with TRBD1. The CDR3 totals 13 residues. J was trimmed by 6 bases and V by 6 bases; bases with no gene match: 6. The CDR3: CASSDGQGNGYTF. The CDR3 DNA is TGTGCCAGCAGCGATGGACAGGGAAATGGCTACACCTTC.

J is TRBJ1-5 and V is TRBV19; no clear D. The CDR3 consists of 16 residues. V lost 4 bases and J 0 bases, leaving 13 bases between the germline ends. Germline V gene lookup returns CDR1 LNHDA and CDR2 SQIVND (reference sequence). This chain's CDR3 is CASSNSVLHSNQPQHF. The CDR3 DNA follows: TGTGCCAGTAGTAATTCGGTTTTGCATAGCAATCAGCCCCAGCATTTT.

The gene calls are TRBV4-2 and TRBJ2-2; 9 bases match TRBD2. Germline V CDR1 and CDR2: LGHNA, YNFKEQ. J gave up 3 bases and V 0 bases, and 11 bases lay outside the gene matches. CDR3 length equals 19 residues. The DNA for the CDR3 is TGTGCCAGCAGCCAAGATCCAAGCGGGAGGCCTCGCGACACCGGGGAGCTGTTTTTT. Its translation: CASSQDPSGRPRDTGELFF.

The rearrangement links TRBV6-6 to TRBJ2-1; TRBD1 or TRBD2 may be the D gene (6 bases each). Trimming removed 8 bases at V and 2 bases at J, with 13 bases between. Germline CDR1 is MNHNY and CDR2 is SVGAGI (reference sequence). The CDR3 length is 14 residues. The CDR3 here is CASVRGDTYNEQFF. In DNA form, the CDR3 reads TGTGCCAGCGTGAGGGGGGATACCTACAATGAGCAGTTCTTC.

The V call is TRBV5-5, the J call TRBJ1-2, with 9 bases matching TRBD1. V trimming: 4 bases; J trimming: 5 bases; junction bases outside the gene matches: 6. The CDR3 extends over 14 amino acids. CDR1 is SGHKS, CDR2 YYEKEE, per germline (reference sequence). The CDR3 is CASSPTGGKYGYTF. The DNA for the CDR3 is TGTGCCAGCAGCCCCACAGGGGGCAAATATGGCTACACCTTC.

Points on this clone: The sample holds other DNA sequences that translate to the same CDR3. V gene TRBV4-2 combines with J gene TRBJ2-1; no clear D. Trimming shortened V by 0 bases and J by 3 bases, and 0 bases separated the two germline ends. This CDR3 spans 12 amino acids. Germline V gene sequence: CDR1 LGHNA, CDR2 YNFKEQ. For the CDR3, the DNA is TGTGCCAGCAGCCAAGACTACAATGAGCAGTTCTTC. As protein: CASSQDYNEQFF.

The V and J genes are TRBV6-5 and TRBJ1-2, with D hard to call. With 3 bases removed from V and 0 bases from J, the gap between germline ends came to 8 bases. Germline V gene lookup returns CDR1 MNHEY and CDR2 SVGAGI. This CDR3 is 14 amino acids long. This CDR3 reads CASSYGKANYGYTF. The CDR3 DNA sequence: TGTGCCAGCAGTTATGGAAAAGCTAACTATGGCTACACCTTC.

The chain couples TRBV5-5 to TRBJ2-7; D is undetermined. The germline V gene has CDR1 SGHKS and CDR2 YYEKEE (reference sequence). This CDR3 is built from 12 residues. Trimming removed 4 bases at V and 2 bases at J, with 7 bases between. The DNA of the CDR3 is TGTGCCAGCAGCAGGAGTACCTACGAGCAGTACTTC. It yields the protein CASSRSTYEQYF.

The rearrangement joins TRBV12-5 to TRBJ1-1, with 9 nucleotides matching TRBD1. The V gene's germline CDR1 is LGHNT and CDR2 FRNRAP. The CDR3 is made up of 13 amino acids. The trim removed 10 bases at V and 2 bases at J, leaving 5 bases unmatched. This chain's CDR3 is CAIRTGENTEAFF. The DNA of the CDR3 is TGTGCTATCCGGACAGGGGAAAACACTGAAGCTTTCTTT.

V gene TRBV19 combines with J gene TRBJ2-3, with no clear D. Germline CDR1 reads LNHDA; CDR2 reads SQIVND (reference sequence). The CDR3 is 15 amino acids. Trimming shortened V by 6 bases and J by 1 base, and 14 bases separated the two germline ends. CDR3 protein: CASSRAGPRTDTQYF. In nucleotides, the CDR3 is TGTGCCAGTAGCCGCGCCGGGCCCCGCACAGATACGCAGTATTTT.

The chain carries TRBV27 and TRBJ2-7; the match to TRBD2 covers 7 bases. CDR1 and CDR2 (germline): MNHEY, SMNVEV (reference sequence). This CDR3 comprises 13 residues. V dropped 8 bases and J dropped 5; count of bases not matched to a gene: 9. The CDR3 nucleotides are TGTGCCAGCCCAGCGGGACCCTCGCACGAGCAGTACTTC. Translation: CASPAGPSHEQYF.

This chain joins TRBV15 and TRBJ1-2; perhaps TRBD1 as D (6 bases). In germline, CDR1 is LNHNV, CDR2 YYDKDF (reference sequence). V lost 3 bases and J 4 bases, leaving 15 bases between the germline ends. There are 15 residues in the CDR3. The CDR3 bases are TGTGCCACCAGCAGTGACAGGAACACCCTCTATGGCTACACCTTC. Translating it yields CATSSDRNTLYGYTF.

CDR3 nucleotides: TGTGCCAGCAGTTTACGGGCAGGTCGCCTAGCGGGAGGGAATGAGCAGTTCTTC. It translates to CASSLRAGRLAGGNEQFF. The chain employs TRBV27 and TRBJ2-1; TRBD2 aligns across 12 bases. V was clipped by 2 bases and J by 7 bases; unmatched bases: 12. This CDR3 comprises 18 residues. Looked up from germline, CDR1 is MNHEY and CDR2 is SMNVEV (reference sequence).

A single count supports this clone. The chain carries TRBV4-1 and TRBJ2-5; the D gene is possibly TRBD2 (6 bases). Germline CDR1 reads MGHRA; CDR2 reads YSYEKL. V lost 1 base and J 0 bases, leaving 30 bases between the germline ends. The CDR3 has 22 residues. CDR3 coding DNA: TGCGCCAGCAGCCAAGGCGGGACTTTCGGGGGTAGCGTCCCCTCGAACCAAGAGACCCAGTACTTC. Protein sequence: CASSQGGTFGGSVPSNQETQYF.

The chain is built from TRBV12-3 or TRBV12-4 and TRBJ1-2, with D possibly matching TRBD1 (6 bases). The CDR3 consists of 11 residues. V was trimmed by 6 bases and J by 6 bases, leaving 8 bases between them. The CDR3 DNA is TGTGCCAGCAGCAACAGGGATGGCTACACCTTC. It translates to CASSNRDGYTF.

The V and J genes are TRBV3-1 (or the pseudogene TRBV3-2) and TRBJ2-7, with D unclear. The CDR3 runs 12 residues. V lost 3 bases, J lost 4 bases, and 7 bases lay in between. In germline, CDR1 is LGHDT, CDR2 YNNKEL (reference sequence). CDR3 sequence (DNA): TGTGCCAGCAGCCACGGGTCTTACGAGCAGTACTTC. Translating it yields CASSHGSYEQYF.

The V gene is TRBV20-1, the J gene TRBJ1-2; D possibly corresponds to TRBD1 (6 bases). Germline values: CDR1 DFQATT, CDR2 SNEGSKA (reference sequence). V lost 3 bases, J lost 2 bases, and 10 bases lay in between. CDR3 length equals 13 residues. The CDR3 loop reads CSASFQGNYGYTF. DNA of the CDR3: TGCAGTGCTAGTTTCCAGGGGAACTATGGCTACACCTTC.

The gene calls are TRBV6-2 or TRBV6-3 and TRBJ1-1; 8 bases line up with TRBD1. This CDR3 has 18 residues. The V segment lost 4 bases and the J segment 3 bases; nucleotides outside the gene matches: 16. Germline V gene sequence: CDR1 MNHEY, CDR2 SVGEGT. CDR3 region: CASSWAGGRGSADTEAFF. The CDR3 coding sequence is TGTGCCAGCAGTTGGGCAGGGGGCCGTGGGTCGGCGGACACTGAAGCTTTCTTT.

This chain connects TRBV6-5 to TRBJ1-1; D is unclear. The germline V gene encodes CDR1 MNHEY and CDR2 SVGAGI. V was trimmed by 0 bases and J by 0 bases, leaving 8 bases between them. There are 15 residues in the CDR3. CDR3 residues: CASSYSSRVNTEAFF. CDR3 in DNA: TGTGCCAGCAGTTACTCGAGCCGGGTGAACACTGAAGCTTTCTTT.

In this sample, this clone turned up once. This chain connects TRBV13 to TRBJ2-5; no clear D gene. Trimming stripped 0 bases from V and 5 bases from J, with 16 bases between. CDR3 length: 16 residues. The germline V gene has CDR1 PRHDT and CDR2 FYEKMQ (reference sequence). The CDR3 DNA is TGTGCCAGCAGCTTAGGCCTGGTAGAGGTACGGGAGACCCAGTACTTC. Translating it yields CASSLGLVEVRETQYF.

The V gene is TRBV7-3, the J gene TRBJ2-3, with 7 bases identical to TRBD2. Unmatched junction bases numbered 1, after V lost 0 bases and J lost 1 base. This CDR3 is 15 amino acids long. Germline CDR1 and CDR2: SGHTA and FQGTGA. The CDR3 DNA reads TGTGCCAGCAGCTTAACCCGGGGGGGCACAGATACGCAGTATTTT. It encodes CASSLTRGGTDTQYF. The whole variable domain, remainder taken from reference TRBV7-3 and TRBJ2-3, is GAGVSQTPSNKVTEKGKYVELRCDPISGHTALYWYRQSLGQGPEFLIYFQGTGAADDSGLPNDRFFAVRPEGSVSTLKIQRTERGDSAVYLCASSLTRGGTDTQYFGPGTRLTVL.

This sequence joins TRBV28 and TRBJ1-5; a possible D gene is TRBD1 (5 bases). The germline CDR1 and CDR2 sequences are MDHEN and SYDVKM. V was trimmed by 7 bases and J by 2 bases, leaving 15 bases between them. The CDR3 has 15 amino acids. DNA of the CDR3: TGTGCCAGCAAAGAAGACAGCGGGGGCAATCAGCCCCAGCATTTT. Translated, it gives CASKEDSGGNQPQHF.

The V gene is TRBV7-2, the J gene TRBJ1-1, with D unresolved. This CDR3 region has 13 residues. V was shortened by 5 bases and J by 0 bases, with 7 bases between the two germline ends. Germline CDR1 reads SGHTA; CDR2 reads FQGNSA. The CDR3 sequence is CASSATLNTEAFF. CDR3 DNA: TGTGCCAGCAGCGCGACATTGAACACTGAAGCTTTCTTT.

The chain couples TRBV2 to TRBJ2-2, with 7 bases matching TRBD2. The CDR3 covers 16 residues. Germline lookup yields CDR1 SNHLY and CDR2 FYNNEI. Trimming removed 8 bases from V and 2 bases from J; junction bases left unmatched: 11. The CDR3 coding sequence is TGTGCCAGCGGTAGGACGAGCGGGATAAACACCGGGGAGCTGTTTTTT. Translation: CASGRTSGINTGELFF.

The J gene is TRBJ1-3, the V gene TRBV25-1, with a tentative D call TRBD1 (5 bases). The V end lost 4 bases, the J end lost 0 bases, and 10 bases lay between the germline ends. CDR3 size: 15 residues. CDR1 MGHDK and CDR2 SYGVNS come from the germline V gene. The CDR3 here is CASSAGLLSGNTIYF. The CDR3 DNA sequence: TGTGCCAGCAGTGCGGGACTGCTCTCTGGAAACACCATATATTTT.

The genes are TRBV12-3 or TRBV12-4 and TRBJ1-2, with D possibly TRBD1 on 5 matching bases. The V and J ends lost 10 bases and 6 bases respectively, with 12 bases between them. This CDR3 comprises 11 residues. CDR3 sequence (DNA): TGTGCCACCCGCGGAGGGGATGGCTACACCTTC. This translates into CATRGGDGYTF.

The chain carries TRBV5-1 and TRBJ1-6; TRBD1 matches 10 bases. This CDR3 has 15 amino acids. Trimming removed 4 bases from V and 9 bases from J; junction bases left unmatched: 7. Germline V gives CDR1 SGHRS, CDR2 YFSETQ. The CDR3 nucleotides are TGCGCCAGCAGCGCTGCCGGGACAGGGGTTTCACCCCTCCACTTT. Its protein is CASSAAGTGVSPLHF.

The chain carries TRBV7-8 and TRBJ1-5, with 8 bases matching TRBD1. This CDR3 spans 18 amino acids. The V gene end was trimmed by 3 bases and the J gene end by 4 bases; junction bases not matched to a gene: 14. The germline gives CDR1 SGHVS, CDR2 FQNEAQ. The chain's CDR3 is CASSLRPEDRVRNQPQHF. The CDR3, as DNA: TGTGCCAGCAGCTTGCGTCCAGAGGACAGGGTACGTAATCAGCCCCAGCATTTT.

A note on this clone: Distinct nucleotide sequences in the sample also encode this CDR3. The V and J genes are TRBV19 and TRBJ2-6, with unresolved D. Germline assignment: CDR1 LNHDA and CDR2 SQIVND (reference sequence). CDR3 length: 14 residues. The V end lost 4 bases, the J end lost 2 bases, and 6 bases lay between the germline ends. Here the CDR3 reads CASSRVPGANVLTF. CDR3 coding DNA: TGTGCCAGTAGTAGGGTTCCTGGGGCCAACGTCCTGACTTTC.